This TCR beta chain was captured in a study of cytomegalovirus exposure and HLA in healthy donors. CDR1 is LNHDA, CDR2 SQIVND, per germline (reference sequence). The V gene lost 6 bases and the J gene lost 2 bases, with 16 bases spanning the gap. The CDR3 contains 15 residues. The repertoire was sequenced with immunoSEQ multiplex PCR; TCRdb's copy has only in-frame clones and lacks some. Of nearly 200,000 clones in the sample, around 83% were seen once. The V call is TRBV19, the J call TRBJ1-1; no clear D gene. Sequenced: PBMCs. This TCR came from a woman younger than 45 in good health and CMV-seropositive. CDR3 in DNA: TGTGCCAGTAGGTTCCAGCTAGAAGGTAACACTGAAGCTTTCTTT. It specifies CASRFQLEGNTEAFF.